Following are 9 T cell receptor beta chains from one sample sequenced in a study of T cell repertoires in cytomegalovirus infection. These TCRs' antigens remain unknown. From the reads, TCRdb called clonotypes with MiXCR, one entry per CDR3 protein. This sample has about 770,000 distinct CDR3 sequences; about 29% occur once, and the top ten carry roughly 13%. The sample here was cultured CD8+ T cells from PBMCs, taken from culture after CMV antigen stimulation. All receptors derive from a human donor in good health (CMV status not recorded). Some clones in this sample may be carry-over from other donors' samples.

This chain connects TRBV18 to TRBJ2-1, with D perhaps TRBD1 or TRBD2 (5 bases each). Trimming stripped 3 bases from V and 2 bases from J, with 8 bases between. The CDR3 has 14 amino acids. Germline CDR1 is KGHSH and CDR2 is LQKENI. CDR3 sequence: CASSPEGPYNEQFF. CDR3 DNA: TGTGCCAGCTCACCCGAGGGGCCCTACAATGAGCAGTTCTTC.

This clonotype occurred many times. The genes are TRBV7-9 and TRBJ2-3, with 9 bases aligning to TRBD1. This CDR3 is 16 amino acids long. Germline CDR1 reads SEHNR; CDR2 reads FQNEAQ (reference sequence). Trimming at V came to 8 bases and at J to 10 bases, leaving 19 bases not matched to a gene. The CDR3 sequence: CASHGAHRGRPMAQYF. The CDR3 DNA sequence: TGTGCCAGCCATGGGGCCCACAGGGGGCGCCCTATGGCGCAGTATTTT.

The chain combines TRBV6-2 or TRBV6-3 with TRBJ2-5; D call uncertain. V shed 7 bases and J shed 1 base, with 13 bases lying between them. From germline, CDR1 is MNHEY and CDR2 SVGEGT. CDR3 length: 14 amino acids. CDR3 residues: CASTLPAPQETQYF. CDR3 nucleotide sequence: TGTGCCAGCACCCTGCCCGCTCCCCAAGAGACCCAGTACTTC.

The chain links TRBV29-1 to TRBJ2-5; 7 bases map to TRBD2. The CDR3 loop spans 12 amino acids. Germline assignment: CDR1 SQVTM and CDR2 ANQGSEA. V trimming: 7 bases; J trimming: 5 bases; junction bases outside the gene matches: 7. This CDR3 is CSATWGGETQYF. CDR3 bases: TGCAGCGCGACCTGGGGGGGTGAGACCCAGTACTTC.

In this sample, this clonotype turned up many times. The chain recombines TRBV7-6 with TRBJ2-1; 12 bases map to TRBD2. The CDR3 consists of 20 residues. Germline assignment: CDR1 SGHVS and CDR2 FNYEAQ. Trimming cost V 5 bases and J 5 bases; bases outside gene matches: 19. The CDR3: CASSLPARLAGASRDNEQFF. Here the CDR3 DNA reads TGTGCCAGCAGCCTACCTGCCCGACTAGCGGGGGCCTCGAGGGACAATGAGCAGTTCTTC.

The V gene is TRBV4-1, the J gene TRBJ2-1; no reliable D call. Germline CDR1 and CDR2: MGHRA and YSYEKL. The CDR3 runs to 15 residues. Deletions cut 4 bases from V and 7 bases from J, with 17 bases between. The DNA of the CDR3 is TGCGCCAGCAGCCCGGCCAGCCTTGGCTCGAATGAGCAGTTCTTC. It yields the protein CASSPASLGSNEQFF.

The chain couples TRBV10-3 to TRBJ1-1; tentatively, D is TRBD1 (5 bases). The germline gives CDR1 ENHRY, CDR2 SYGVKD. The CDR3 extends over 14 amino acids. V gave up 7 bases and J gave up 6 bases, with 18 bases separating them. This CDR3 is CAINDDGWGAEAFF. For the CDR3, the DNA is TGTGCCATCAACGACGACGGGTGGGGCGCTGAAGCTTTCTTT.

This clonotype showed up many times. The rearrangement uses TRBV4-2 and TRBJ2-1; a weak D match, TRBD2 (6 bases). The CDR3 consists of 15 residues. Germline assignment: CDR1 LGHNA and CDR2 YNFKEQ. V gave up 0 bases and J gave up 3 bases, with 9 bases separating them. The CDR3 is CASSQDPGGYNEQFF. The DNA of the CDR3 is TGTGCCAGCAGCCAAGATCCCGGGGGCTACAATGAGCAGTTCTTC.

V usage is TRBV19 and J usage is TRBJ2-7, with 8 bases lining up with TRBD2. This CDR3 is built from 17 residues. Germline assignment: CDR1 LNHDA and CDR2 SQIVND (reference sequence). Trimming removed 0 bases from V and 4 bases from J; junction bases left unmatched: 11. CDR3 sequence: CASSIEAGGFSLYEQYF. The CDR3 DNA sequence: TGTGCCAGTAGTATAGAGGCGGGGGGATTCTCCCTTTACGAGCAGTACTTC.